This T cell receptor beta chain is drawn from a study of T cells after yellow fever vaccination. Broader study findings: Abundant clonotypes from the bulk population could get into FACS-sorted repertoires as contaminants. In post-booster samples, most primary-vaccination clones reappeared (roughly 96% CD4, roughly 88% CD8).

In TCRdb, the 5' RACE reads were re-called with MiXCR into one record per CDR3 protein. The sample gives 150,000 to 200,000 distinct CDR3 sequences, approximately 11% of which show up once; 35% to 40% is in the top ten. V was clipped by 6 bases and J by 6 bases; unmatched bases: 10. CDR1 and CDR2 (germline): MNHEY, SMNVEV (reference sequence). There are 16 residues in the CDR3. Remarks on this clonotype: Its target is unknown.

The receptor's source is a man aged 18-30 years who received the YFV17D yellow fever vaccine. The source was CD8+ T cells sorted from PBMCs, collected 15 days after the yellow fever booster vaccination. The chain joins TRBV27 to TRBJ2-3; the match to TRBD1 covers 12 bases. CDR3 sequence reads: CASSGSRDRGLDTQYF. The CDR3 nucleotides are TGTGCCAGCAGCGGATCCCGGGACAGGGGGCTGGATACGCAGTATTTT.